This T cell receptor (delta chain) was recorded in a study of γδ T cells in repeated Plasmodium falciparum infection. Study details: Age- and gender-matched Australian children served as comparison for malaria-exposed Malian children. Over approximately 640 days, donors received four mosquito-bite P. falciparum NF54 infections.

Concerning this clone: A far bigger clonotype differs at one base, so this is likely a read error. Other DNA sequences in the sample encode the same CDR3.

V was trimmed by 3 bases and J by 1 base, leaving 33 bases between them. The CDR3 sequence is 22 residues long. CDR1 is TSWWSYY and CDR2 is QGS in the germline V gene. TCRdb called clones anew from the multiplex PCR reads with CATT. This sample has tens of thousands of delta-chain clones, with less than 1% found just once. Bulk repertoires came from Vgamma9/Vdelta2+ or Vdelta2-negative gammadelta T cells flow-sorted from PBMC. The chain employs TRDV1 and TRDJ1, with D perhaps given as TRDD2 or TRDD3 (9 bases each). The J gene, not given by TCRdb, was assigned here from a germline match of the nucleotide sequence. This TCR came from a pool of human donors (malaria-infected and uninfected, not separated). The sequenced material came from gamma-delta T cells from blood. CDR3 sequence reads: CALGEPGLPTFLGDRGTDKLIF. CDR3 DNA: TGTGCTCTTGGGGAGCCCGGCCTTCCTACGTTCTTGGGGGATAGAGGCACCGATAAACTCATCTTT.